This T cell receptor beta chain was found in a study of cytomegalovirus exposure and HLA in healthy donors. Overall study: The 100 to 150 validation repertoires, a later analysis reported, used the same platform as the 666 repertoires from the first cohort. General study findings and limits: TCR sequences were mostly rare, though some public TCRs occurred in many donors. The study put 150 to 200 TCR beta chains on its list as cytomegalovirus-associated. Subsequent analysis of the approximately 110 validation repertoires found a tendency for first-cohort TCR clusters to co-occur.

Points on this clone: Antigen: not known.

TCRdb's table, derived via immunoSEQ multiplex PCR, lists solely in-frame clones and lacks some. The data contain approximately 110,000 clones, almost 90% of them singletons. V lost 3 bases to trimming and J lost 7 bases; unmatched junction nucleotides: 7. Germline V gene sequence: CDR1 SGHNT, CDR2 YYREEE (reference sequence). The CDR3 extends over 15 amino acids. This TCR was recovered from a woman under 30 in good health and CMV-seronegative. The V gene is TRBV5-4, the J gene TRBJ1-6, with 7 bases that match TRBD1. Input material: PBMCs. The CDR3: CASSSRQGGNSPLHF. The DNA for the CDR3 is TGTGCCAGCAGCTCACGACAGGGCGGCAATTCACCCCTCCACTTT.